This TCR beta chain is from a study of blood T cell repertoires in COVID-19. As originally analysed: Reference gene primers were amplified, and this amplification served to estimate nucleated cell counts. TCRdb's table, derived via immunoSEQ multiplex PCR, lists solely in-frame clones and lacks some. From that table come the V and J calls and clone size; the DNA was used to work out D and trimming. The data contain some 150,000 clones, about 79% of them singletons. Germline CDR1 is SGDLS and CDR2 is YYNGEE. V gave up 5 bases and J gave up 1 base, with 12 bases separating them. The CDR3 consists of 14 residues.

The source material was PBMCs or T cells enriched from blood (not recorded which). This TCR was recovered from a man aged 50 to 60 who had recovered from COVID-19. This rearrangement joins TRBV9 to TRBJ1-1, with D uncertain. The CDR3 sequence is CASSTSTENTEAFF. In nucleotides, the CDR3 is TGTGCCAGCAGTACGAGTACTGAGAACACTGAAGCTTTCTTT.